Following are 8 T cell receptor beta chains from one sample sequenced in a study of shared clonotypes between healthy human individuals. The protocol was immunoSEQ multiplex PCR, while the TCRdb copy is restricted to in-frame clones and leaves out a portion. The table lists 450,000 to 550,000 clones, approximately 79% of them singletons. The sequenced material came from PBMCs. The receptor set was obtained from a woman in her 40s in good health. Some clones in this sample may be carry-over from other donors' samples.

This sequence joins TRBV18 and TRBJ2-1, with TRBD1 identical over 11 bases. CDR1 KGHSH and CDR2 LQKENI come from the germline V gene. There are 14 residues in the CDR3. Losses at the gene ends were 5 bases for V and 9 bases for J; bases not matched to a gene: 6. The chain's CDR3 is CASSGRTGGIEQFF. The DNA of the CDR3 is TGTGCCAGCTCAGGGCGGACAGGGGGCATTGAGCAGTTCTTC.

The chain recombines TRBV27 with TRBJ2-2, with D possibly TRBD1 on 6 matching bases. This CDR3 is built from 15 residues. Looked up from germline, CDR1 is MNHEY and CDR2 is SMNVEV (reference sequence). Trimming shortened V by 4 bases and J by 6 bases, and 15 bases separated the two germline ends. Here the CDR3 reads CASSYLGWGPGELFF. For the CDR3, the DNA is TGTGCCAGCAGTTACCTGGGGTGGGGGCCCGGGGAGCTGTTTTTT.

This sequence joins TRBV6-6 and TRBJ1-3; TRBD1 matches 7 bases. Germline V CDR1 and CDR2: MNHNY, SVGAGI (reference sequence). The CDR3 runs to 15 residues. The trim removed 7 bases at V and 4 bases at J, leaving 10 bases unmatched. The CDR3 sequence: CASNQNTGVGNTIYF. CDR3 nucleotides: TGTGCCAGCAACCAGAATACAGGGGTCGGAAACACCATATATTTT.

This chain links TRBV2 with TRBJ2-5, with TRBD1 matching 8 bases. J gave up 4 bases and V 5 bases, and 3 bases lay outside the gene matches. The CDR3 consists of 13 residues. From germline, CDR1 is SNHLY and CDR2 FYNNEI. CDR3: CASSRDRRETQYF. CDR3 bases: TGTGCCAGCAGTCGGGACAGGAGAGAGACCCAGTACTTC.

CDR3 loop: CASSLRLVTSTDTQYF. Written as DNA, the CDR3 is TGTGCCAGCAGCTTGCGACTAGTCACTAGCACAGATACGCAGTATTTT. The genes are TRBV21-1 and TRBJ2-3; TRBD2 is the table's D call, not checked against the DNA. TRBV21-1 is deemed a pseudogene. This CDR3 is built from 16 residues.

V and J are TRBV27 and TRBJ1-1; 7 nucleotides match TRBD1. CDR1 MNHEY and CDR2 SMNVEV come from the germline V gene (reference sequence). The CDR3 runs to 13 residues. The J segment lost 6 bases and the V segment lost 0 bases, leaving 1 base of the junction unmatched. This CDR3 reads CASSLSRGAEAFF. The CDR3 nucleotides are TGTGCCAGCAGTTTATCCAGGGGGGCTGAAGCTTTCTTT.

Remarks on this clone: This sample includes further DNA sequences coding for the same CDR3. The chain uses TRBV7-9 and TRBJ2-7; no clear D. V lost 1 base, J lost 4 bases, and 8 bases lay in between. The CDR3 length is 13 residues. Looked up from germline, CDR1 is SEHNR and CDR2 is FQNEAQ (reference sequence). The DNA of the CDR3 is TGTGCCAGCAGCTTAGAGGGTGGGTACGAGCAGTACTTC. Protein product: CASSLEGGYEQYF.

This chain uses TRBV28 with TRBJ2-4, with D uncertain. Trimming removed 7 bases at V and 0 bases at J, with 10 bases between. Germline lookup yields CDR1 MDHEN and CDR2 SYDVKM. This CDR3 has 14 residues. CDR3 loop: CASKQRIAKNIQYF. For the CDR3, the DNA is TGTGCCAGCAAACAAAGGATAGCCAAAAACATTCAGTACTTC.